Listed here are 4 T cell receptor beta chains from one sample, sequenced in a study of OX40 agonist ivuxolimab in advanced cancers. The repertoire was sequenced with immunoSEQ multiplex PCR; TCRdb's copy has only in-frame clones and lacks some. Here the sample spans around 90,000 clones, roughly 92% being singletons. The sequenced sample was CD4+ or CD8+ T cells sorted from blood, obtained in a trial of the OX40 agonist ivuxolimab. The receptors come from an adult with an advanced solid tumor such as melanoma, head and neck, liver or kidney cancer.

This clone has a single count. This chain joins TRBV5-4 and TRBJ2-7; TRBD1 agrees at 12 bases. The CDR3 runs to 15 residues. Per germline, CDR1 SGHNT and CDR2 YYREEE (reference sequence). The V and J ends lost 1 base and 5 bases, in that order; junction bases with no gene match: 4. This CDR3 reads CASSLSGTGGDEQYF. CDR3 DNA sequence: TGTGCCAGCAGCTTGAGCGGGACAGGGGGCGACGAGCAGTACTTC.

V gene TRBV11-3 combines with J gene TRBJ2-3, with D maybe TRBD1 (7 bases). Trimming took off 5 bases at V and 2 bases at J, with 17 bases between the two ends. The CDR3 length is 16 residues. Germline values: CDR1 SGHNT, CDR2 YENEEA. CDR3 residues: CASSGSMEGATDTQYF. The CDR3 nucleotides read TGTGCCAGCAGCGGGAGTATGGAGGGGGCCACAGATACGCAGTATTTT.

The chain is built from TRBV18 and TRBJ2-1; 8 positions agree with TRBD2. This CDR3 spans 16 amino acids. Germline CDR1 is KGHSH and CDR2 is LQKENI. Losses at the gene ends were 3 bases for V and 8 bases for J; bases not matched to a gene: 12. The CDR3 is CASSPVPSGSIHEQFF. The CDR3 DNA reads TGTGCCAGCTCACCGGTTCCGAGCGGGAGTATCCATGAGCAGTTCTTC.

This clone showed up just once. The chain couples TRBV27 to TRBJ1-2; D not certain. V gave up 5 bases and J gave up 7 bases, with 17 bases separating them. Germline-derived CDR1 and CDR2 are MNHEY and SMNVEV (reference sequence). There are 14 residues in the CDR3. The CDR3 loop is CASSLIPSTAGYTF. The DNA of the CDR3 is TGTGCCAGCAGTCTTATCCCCTCGACGGCTGGCTACACCTTC.